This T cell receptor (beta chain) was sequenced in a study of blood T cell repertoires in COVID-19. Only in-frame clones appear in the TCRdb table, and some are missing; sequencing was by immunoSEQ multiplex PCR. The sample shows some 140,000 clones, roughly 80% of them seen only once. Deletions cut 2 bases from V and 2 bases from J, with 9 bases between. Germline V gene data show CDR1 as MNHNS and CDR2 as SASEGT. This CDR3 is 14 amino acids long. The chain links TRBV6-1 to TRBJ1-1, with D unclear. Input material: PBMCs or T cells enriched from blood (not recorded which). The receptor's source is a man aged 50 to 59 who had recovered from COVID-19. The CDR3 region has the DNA TGTGCCAGCAGTGAATCGAGGGTAAACACTGAAGCTTTCTTT. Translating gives CASSESRVNTEAFF.